This TCR beta chain was identified during a study of blood T cell repertoires in COVID-19. About the study: PBMCs, B-cell-depleted T cells, or T cells provided the cDNA or gDNA that made up the material.

Germline CDR1 is SGHRS and CDR2 is YFSETQ. This CDR3 region has 14 residues. Trimming at V came to 6 bases and at J to 7 bases, leaving 8 bases not matched to a gene. Some clones are missing from TCRdb's copy, which holds only in-frame ones; the method was immunoSEQ multiplex PCR. The sample carries about 250,000 clones, 86% recorded once. Sequenced material: peripheral blood. The genes are TRBV5-1 and TRBJ1-4; TRBD1 aligns across 8 bases. The origin of this receptor is a woman older than 75 with COVID-19, enrolled during active disease. DNA for the CDR3: TGCGCCAGCAACCCGGGACAGGAACGTGAAAAACTGTTTTTT. Translated, it gives CASNPGQEREKLFF.